These T cell receptor beta chains were read from a single sample in a study of response to subunit inactivated influenza vaccine. TCRdb re-called the RT-PCR reads through MiXCR, storing one row per CDR3 protein. The sample shows 500,000 to 600,000 distinct CDR3 sequences, 11% to 15% of them seen only once. The sequencing used PBMCs from blood, collected less than 13 days after vaccination. Receptors were obtained from a man between 50 and 59 years old who received an inactivated influenza vaccine. Each CDR3 is given with its conserved first and last residue. A D gene is named only where the DNA matches it firmly. For some rows the clone size is stated as once, few or many, or as a class when expanded; others skip it.

V gene,clone size,J gene,CDR3 length,D gene,CDR3 protein,CDR3 DNA
TRBV3-1,NA,TRBJ1-2,12,NA,CASSHPTAGYTF,TGTGCCAGCAGCCACCCCACGGCTGGCTACACCTTC
TRBV5-6,NA,TRBJ2-5,14,TRBD2,CASSLKAGLETQYF,TGTGCCAGCAGCTTGAAAGCGGGATTGGAGACCCAGTACTTC
TRBV4-3,NA,TRBJ2-6,16,NA,CASSQVSASGANVLTF,TGCGCCAGCAGCCAGGTTTCAGCCTCTGGGGCCAACGTCCTGACTTTC
TRBV12-3/TRBV12-4,few,TRBJ2-1,15,NA,CASSFLLDQYDEQFF,TGTGCCAGCAGTTTCCTCCTCGATCAGTACGATGAGCAGTTCTTC
TRBV27,NA,TRBJ2-7,15,TRBD2,CASSFFSGTTGEQYF,TGTGCCAGCAGCTTCTTCTCCGGGACTACCGGCGAGCAGTACTTC
TRBV7-2,NA,TRBJ2-5,14,NA,CASQLGVLEGTQYF,TGTGCCAGCCAGCTGGGGGTCTTGGAAGGGACCCAGTACTTC
TRBV12-3/TRBV12-4,many,TRBJ1-5,13,NA,CASSPRFGQPQHF,TGTGCCAGCAGCCCCCGATTCGGTCAGCCCCAGCATTTT
TRBV28,NA,TRBJ2-7,11,NA,CASSLERWQYF,TGTGCCAGCAGTTTAGAACGGTGGCAGTACTTC
TRBV10-3,few,TRBJ1-1,14,TRBD1,CAIRIQGRDTEAFF,TGTGCCATCAGGATACAGGGGAGGGACACTGAAGCTTTCTTT
TRBV5-1,NA,TRBJ2-3,15,NA,CASSDTGPAGDTQYF,TGCGCCAGCAGCGACACTGGGCCCGCCGGAGATACGCAGTATTTT
TRBV28,NA,TRBJ1-2,11,NA,CASSRAYGYTF,TGTGCCAGCAGCCGGGCCTATGGCTACACCTTC
TRBV9,NA,TRBJ2-1,17,TRBD2,CASSAQSGGVSYNEQFF,TGTGCCAGCAGCGCACAGTCTGGGGGGGTCTCCTACAATGAGCAGTTCTTC
TRBV7-2,NA,TRBJ2-1,16,TRBD2,CASSFTLAGGYNEQFF,TGTGCCAGCAGCTTCACCCTGGCGGGGGGATACAATGAGCAGTTCTTC
TRBV14,few,TRBJ2-3,13,NA,CASSQQRGDTQYF,TGTGCCAGCAGCCAACAGAGGGGGGATACGCAGTATTTT
TRBV9,NA,TRBJ2-1,15,TRBD1,CASSVATGGYNEQFF,TGTGCCAGCAGCGTAGCGACAGGGGGGTACAATGAGCAGTTCTTC
TRBV12-3/TRBV12-4,many,TRBJ1-4,15,NA,CASRLGSATNEKLFF,TGTGCCAGCAGGCTGGGATCAGCAACTAATGAAAAACTGTTTTTT
TRBV9,once,TRBJ2-5,16,TRBD1,CASSVGRTGGKETQYF,TGTGCCAGCAGCGTAGGTCGGACAGGGGGAAAAGAGACCCAGTACTTC
TRBV29-1,few,TRBJ1-1,13,NA,CSVELAQNTEAFF,TGCAGCGTTGAGCTAGCACAGAACACTGAAGCTTTCTTT
TRBV18,few,TRBJ2-4,12,NA,CASSPGATIQYF,TGTGCCAGCTCACCGGGGGCTACCATTCAGTACTTC
TRBV30,NA,TRBJ1-1,11,NA,CAGSGITEAFF,TGTGCCGGGTCGGGGATCACTGAAGCTTTCTTT
TRBV7-9,few,TRBJ2-7,17,NA,CASSQTGLSVSSYEQYF,TGTGCCAGCAGCCAAACGGGACTTTCAGTAAGCTCCTACGAGCAGTACTTC
TRBV5-1,NA,TRBJ2-7,15,NA,CASSLVADRSYEQYF,TGCGCCAGCAGCTTGGTTGCGGACCGCTCCTACGAGCAGTACTTC
TRBV7-8,few,TRBJ1-2,14,TRBD1,CASSLGQGAWGYTF,TGTGCCAGCAGCTTAGGACAGGGGGCTTGGGGCTACACCTTC
TRBV6-1,NA,TRBJ1-4,12,NA,CASSVYEWGLFF,TGTGCCAGCAGTGTATATGAGTGGGGACTGTTTTTT
TRBV5-1,few,TRBJ1-1,15,NA,CASSLNRPDDTEAFF,TGCGCCAGCAGCTTGAATCGGCCAGATGATACTGAAGCTTTCTTT
TRBV5-1,NA,TRBJ2-7,14,NA,CASTSRTGSYEQYF,TGCGCCAGCACTTCGCGGACTGGTTCCTACGAGCAGTACTTC
TRBV3-1,few,TRBJ2-5,19,NA,CASSPNLDLWERSQETQYF,TGTGCCAGCAGCCCTAATCTTGACTTGTGGGAGCGGAGCCAAGAGACCCAGTACTTC
TRBV24-1,many,TRBJ2-3,16,TRBD2,CATSDPGTSGTDTQYF,TGTGCCACCAGTGACCCCGGGACTAGCGGCACAGATACGCAGTATTTT
TRBV3-1,many,TRBJ2-4,15,TRBD2,CASSHSGGGGNIQYF,TGTGCCAGCAGCCATAGCGGGGGCGGGGGAAACATTCAGTACTTC
TRBV7-6,NA,TRBJ2-5,14,NA,CASSLGAGLETQYF,TGTGCCAGCAGCTTGGGTGCTGGTTTGGAGACCCAGTACTTC
TRBV5-1,NA,TRBJ2-3,16,TRBD2,CASSSGLAGDTDTQYF,TGCGCCAGCAGCTCCGGACTAGCGGGAGACACAGATACGCAGTATTTT
TRBV4-3,NA,TRBJ2-7,16,TRBD2,CASSQDIGTSLYEQYF,TGCGCCAGCAGCCAAGACATCGGGACTAGTCTCTACGAGCAGTACTTC
TRBV20-1,few,TRBJ2-1,12,TRBD1,CSADRVSNEQFF,TGCAGTGCTGACAGGGTCTCCAATGAGCAGTTCTTC
TRBV29-1,NA,TRBJ1-2,13,NA,CSVSQSSYAGYTF,TGCAGCGTTTCCCAATCCTCCTATGCGGGCTACACCTTC
TRBV20-1,NA,TRBJ1-1,14,TRBD1,CRARDRVSGTEAFF,TGCAGAGCACGAGACAGGGTGTCTGGCACTGAAGCTTTCTTT
TRBV20-1,NA,TRBJ2-1,16,NA,CSASVSAADSYNEQFF,TGCAGTGCTAGTGTGTCGGCAGCCGACTCCTACAATGAGCAGTTCTTC
TRBV28,few,TRBJ2-1,15,TRBD2,CASSLGSGRTHEQFF,TGTGCCAGCAGTTTAGGTAGCGGGAGGACCCATGAGCAGTTCTTC
TRBV5-5,few,TRBJ1-5,15,NA,CASSFSGVEGQPQHF,TGTGCCAGCAGCTTTTCAGGGGTGGAAGGTCAGCCCCAGCATTTT
TRBV11-2,NA,TRBJ2-7,14,NA,CASSPITGYDEQYF,TGTGCCAGCAGCCCGATCACGGGGTACGACGAGCAGTACTTC
TRBV27,NA,TRBJ2-5,13,TRBD2,CASSSGLIETQYF,TGTGCCAGCAGCTCGGGACTAATCGAGACCCAGTACTTC
TRBV19,few,TRBJ2-7,16,TRBD2,CASSKTSGTQRNEQYF,TGTGCCAGTAGTAAGACTAGCGGAACTCAACGGAACGAGCAGTACTTC
TRBV7-2,NA,TRBJ2-7,15,NA,CASSPSGASSYEQYF,TGTGCCAGCAGCCCCTCGGGGGCGTCGTCCTACGAGCAGTACTTC
TRBV11-3,NA,TRBJ2-7,11,NA,CASSSSGEQYF,TGTGCCAGCAGCTCCAGCGGCGAGCAGTACTTC
TRBV11-2,NA,TRBJ2-7,16,NA,CASSPVEKKRSYEQYF,TGTGCCAGCAGCCCCGTCGAAAAGAAGAGGTCCTACGAGCAGTACTTC
TRBV6-5,few,TRBJ2-3,15,NA,CASSYRDSRTDTQYF,TGTGCCAGCAGTTACAGGGATTCCCGCACAGATACGCAGTATTTT
TRBV5-1,few,TRBJ2-2,17,TRBD2,CASSLRPSGGNTGELFF,TGCGCCAGCAGCTTGAGGCCTAGCGGCGGCAACACCGGGGAGCTGTTTTTT